Detailed here is one TCR beta chain. There are many counts of this clonotype. This receptor's antigen is unknown. No much larger clonotype is one base removed from it; base qualities were not supplied. This record belongs to a study of T cells in Graves' hyperthyroidism and ophthalmopathy (dated by TCRdb to between 2017 and 2020). Regarding the research as a whole: Peripheral blood samples were taken at the time of initial diagnosis, prior to any treatment. To identify TCR V-J signatures that set the groups apart, the researchers used a discovery cohort of 100 patients, made up of under 50 with Graves' ophthalmopathy and around 58 with stable Graves' hyperthyroidism. The paper describes TCR Vbeta CDR3 sequencing of more than 120 peripheral blood samples, made up of about 40 ophthalmopathy patients, 70 to 75 hyperthyroidism patients and about 17 progressor patients. Thyroid tissue and blood T-cell repertoires from six Graves' hyperthyroidism patients were also compared in the study. The approximately 100 discovery patients were randomly split 7:3 into training and test sets. Once sampling was done, hyperthyroidism patients were given methimazole at a starting dose of 30 mg daily, whereas ophthalmopathy patients were given high-dose intravenous methylprednisolone. An independent validation cohort of 18 to 20 hyperthyroidism patients and 17 patients who later progressed to ophthalmopathy tested prospective prediction of ophthalmopathy.

Graves' hyperthyroidism was defined as stable when no progression to ophthalmopathy occurred over 18 months of follow-up. Hyperthyroidism patients were aged 18 to 65 years and newly diagnosed, with disease duration of less than 2 months. Any patient with an uncontrolled infection, another autoimmune disease, pregnancy or lactation was excluded. Diagnoses relied on clinical symptoms, serum thyroxine and TRAb, thyroid ultrasound and orbital computed tomography. PBMCs were separated from roughly 10 ml of fresh peripheral blood using Ficoll-Paque density gradient centrifugation. Total RNA was extracted using Trizol reagent, and RNA quality was assessed on an Agilent 2100 Bioanalyzer. The TCR beta CDR3 regions were amplified from RNA transcripts. A first-round RT-PCR of the TCR CDR3 used the HTBI primer set with the Qiagen OneStep RT-PCR kit. The libraries were constructed in a second round of multiplex PCR and then size-selected and purified. Paired-end sequencing of the libraries was performed with 100 bp reads on an Illumina HiSeq2000. From the authors' description of their analysis: SOAPnuke was used to process the raw data, removing reads that contained adapters or uncalled bases, had a mean Phred below 15, or lacked an exact match to the constant primer or identifier. COPE v1.2.5 was used to merge the high-quality paired reads, and each unique nucleotide sequence was defined as a clonotype. Clonotypes were aligned to IMGT TRBV, TRBD and TRBJ reference segments using MiTCR v1.1. Only V-J combinations with frequency above 0.0001, covering about 99% of repertoires, were analysed. The TCS score was defined as the ratio of F50 (clonal expansion) to E x V (chaos), calculated using BLOSUM62-based TCRdist between CDR3 peptides within each V-J. Welch's t-statistics and random forest reduced 514 V-J features to about 12, which were used in a naive Bayes classifier (R e1071). TCRdb trimmed public reads at Q25 via fastp, called clones via MiXCR and kept in-frame beta chains. Every distinct CDR3 protein forms one entry, paired with its most common genes and DNA. The V and J calls and clone size come from TCRdb's table, not from the authors' own analysis. The sample data list roughly 400,000 distinct CDR3 sequences, and 25% of these were observed just once. The biggest ten clones account for less than 75% of the sample.

On the study overall, not on this receptor specifically: In validation, the model predicted progression to ophthalmopathy with around 71% sensitivity and around 72% specificity, a median of around 6.6 months before onset. Blood samples also contained most of the expanded thyroid clonotypes (frequency above 0.001), which suggests that blood repertoires may reflect thyroid immune responses. Sample size was not statistically predetermined, and investigators were not blinded to group allocation. Ophthalmopathy was separated from stable hyperthyroidism by a 13 V-J signature model, with 85% to 90% sensitivity and approximately 81% specificity obtained in cross-validation and 80%/75% obtained in testing.

This receptor was obtained from a man aged 50 or older with Graves' hyperthyroidism. The specimen was blood.

The CDR3 in this case is CASMVAGVSYEQYF. The nucleotide sequence reads TGTGCCAGCATGGTAGCGGGTGTTTCCTACGAGCAGTACTTC. Recombination joined TRBV6-1 with TRBJ2-7, with 7 bases aligning to TRBD2. Based on the germline V gene, the CDR1 and CDR2 sequences are MNHNS and SASEGT. Spanning cysteine to phenylalanine, the CDR3 consists of 14 amino acids. Only the CDR3 portion is preserved as DNA: 42 bases, with reading frame beginning at the first base. The V end gives up 7 bases and the J end 1 base, leaving 7 bases in the junction not matched to a gene.